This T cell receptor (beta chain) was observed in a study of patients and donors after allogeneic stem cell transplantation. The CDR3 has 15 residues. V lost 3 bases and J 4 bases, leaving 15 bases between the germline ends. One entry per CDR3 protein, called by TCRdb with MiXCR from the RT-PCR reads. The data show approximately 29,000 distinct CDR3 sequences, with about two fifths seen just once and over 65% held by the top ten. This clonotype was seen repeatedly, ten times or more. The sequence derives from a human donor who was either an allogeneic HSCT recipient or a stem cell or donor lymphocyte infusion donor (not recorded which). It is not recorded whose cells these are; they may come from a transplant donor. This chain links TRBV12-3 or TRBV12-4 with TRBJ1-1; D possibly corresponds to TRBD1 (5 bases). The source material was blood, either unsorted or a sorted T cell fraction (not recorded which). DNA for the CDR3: TGTGCCAGCAGTTTCGGAGGGGCAGGAATCACTGAAGCTTTCTTT. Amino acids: CASSFGGAGITEAFF.